The next 17 T cell receptor beta chains were all read from a single sample in a study of cytomegalovirus exposure and HLA in healthy donors. Vbeta (60) and Jbeta (13) primers were used in the PCR. The method was immunoSEQ multiplex PCR; TCRdb's version includes in-frame clones alone and lacks a portion of them. The sample yields about 61,000 clones, roughly 90% seen once. The sequencing input was PBMCs. The receptors derive from a man aged 25 to 40 in good health and CMV-seropositive.

This sequence joins TRBV6-5 and TRBJ2-1; perhaps TRBD1 as D (6 bases). Germline CDR1 and CDR2: MNHEY and SVGAGI. The CDR3 sequence is 13 residues long. V gave up 5 bases and J gave up 7 bases, with 12 bases separating them. CDR3 amino acids: CASSADGTNEQFF. The CDR3 nucleotides are TGTGCCAGCAGTGCCGACGGGACAAATGAGCAGTTCTTC.

The rearrangement joins TRBV4-1 to TRBJ1-2; no clear D. V was clipped by 3 bases and J by 2 bases, with 7 bases between them. CDR1 MGHRA and CDR2 YSYEKL come from the germline V gene. The CDR3 is 13 residues long. The CDR3, as DNA: TGCGCCAGCAGCCACACACCCAACTATGGCTACACCTTC. This codes for CASSHTPNYGYTF.

This chain links TRBV2 with TRBJ1-5, with 10 bases fitting TRBD1. The J segment lost 2 bases and the V segment lost 4 bases, leaving 2 bases of the junction unmatched. Germline-derived CDR1 and CDR2 are SNHLY and FYNNEI. CDR3 length: 15 residues. Here the CDR3 reads CASSGTGGGNQPQHF. As DNA, the CDR3 is TGTGCCAGCAGTGGGACAGGGGGTGGCAATCAGCCCCAGCATTTT.

The J gene is TRBJ2-1, the V gene TRBV7-6; possibly TRBD1 for D (6 bases). This CDR3 spans 16 amino acids. Germline loops: CDR1 SGHVS, CDR2 FNYEAQ. The V end lost 5 bases, the J end lost 0 bases, and 14 bases lay between the germline ends. CDR3 bases: TGTGCCAGCAGCCCAACGACAGGAAGCTCCTACAATGAGCAGTTCTTC. Protein sequence: CASSPTTGSSYNEQFF.

The chain joins TRBV28 to TRBJ2-7; 8 bases line up with TRBD2. This CDR3 is built from 15 residues. CDR1 and CDR2 from the germline V gene are MDHEN and SYDVKM. V shed 5 bases and J 0 bases; nucleotides not matched to a gene: 6. The CDR3 DNA sequence: TGTGCCAGCAGTCCTGAGCGGGAGCCCTCCTACGAGCAGTACTTC. This sequence encodes CASSPEREPSYEQYF.

This clone was seen only a few times. This chain connects TRBV5-1 to TRBJ2-6, with D possibly being TRBD1 (7 bases). This CDR3 is built from 17 residues. V dropped 4 bases and J dropped 4 bases, with 18 bases sitting between them. Germline V gene data show CDR1 as SGHRS and CDR2 as YFSETQ. CDR3 nucleotide sequence: TGCGCCAGCAGCCGCCTACAGGGGACTGCCGGGGCCAACGTCCTGACTTTC. Translation gives CASSRLQGTAGANVLTF. The entire variable domain, with the rest obtained from reference TRBV5-1 and TRBJ2-6, is as follows: KAGVTQTPRYLIKTRGQQVTLSCSPISGHRSVSWYQQTPGQGLQFLFEYFSETQRNKGNFPGRFSGRQFSNSRSEMNVSTLELGDSALYLCASSRLQGTAGANVLTFGAGSRLTVL.

The chain combines TRBV6-6 with TRBJ1-1, with 9 positions matching TRBD1. This CDR3 is 14 amino acids long. V was pared by 2 bases and J by 5 bases, with 3 bases of the junction left unmatched. Germline V gene sequence: CDR1 MNHNY, CDR2 SVGAGI (reference sequence). The CDR3 is CASSYGDRVTEAFF. The CDR3 nucleotides read TGTGCCAGCAGTTACGGGGACAGGGTTACTGAAGCTTTCTTT.

The chain employs TRBV4-2 and TRBJ2-1, with D tentatively TRBD2 (6 bases). This CDR3 contains 17 residues. Per germline, CDR1 LGHNA and CDR2 YNFKEQ. V was trimmed by 0 bases and J by 12 bases, leaving 24 bases between them. The CDR3 here is CASSQDGSVVREAGQFF. The CDR3 nucleotides read TGTGCCAGCAGCCAAGATGGGTCAGTGGTGAGGGAGGCGGGGCAGTTCTTC.

The rearrangement joins TRBV6-5 to TRBJ1-1, with TRBD1 matching over 7 bases. From germline, CDR1 is MNHEY and CDR2 SVGAGI. CDR3 length: 13 amino acids. Trimming at V came to 6 bases and at J to 7 bases, leaving 8 bases not matched to a gene. CDR3 DNA: TGTGCCAGCAGGGCGGGACAGAAACGTGAAGCTTTCTTT. It codes for CASRAGQKREAFF.

The V gene is TRBV6-4, the J gene TRBJ1-1, with 7 bases matching TRBD1. J lost 1 base, V lost 4 bases, and 6 bases had no gene match. Germline CDR1 and CDR2: MRHNA and SNTAGT. CDR3 length equals 15 residues. The CDR3, as DNA: TGTGCCAGCAGTGCAGGGAACAGGGGGAACACTGAAGCTTTCTTT. Amino acid sequence: CASSAGNRGNTEAFF.

The chain links TRBV7-2 to TRBJ2-1, with 11 bases identical to TRBD1. J gave up 7 bases and V 5 bases, and 7 bases lay outside the gene matches. Germline CDR1 SGHTA, CDR2 FQGNSA. This CDR3 region has 15 residues. Written as DNA, the CDR3 is TGTGCCAGCAGCCCCGGGACAGGGGGTCGGAATGAGCAGTTCTTC. It is translated as CASSPGTGGRNEQFF. The full variable domain, rest sourced from reference TRBV7-2 and TRBJ2-1, is GAGVSQSPSNKVTEKGKDVELRCDPISGHTALYWYRQSLGQGLEFLIYFQGNSAPDKSGLPSDRFSAERTGGSVSTLTIQRTQQEDSAVYLCASSPGTGGRNEQFFGPGTRLTVL.

This chain uses TRBV28 with TRBJ2-7, with 9 bases matching TRBD2. Germline-derived CDR1 and CDR2 are MDHEN and SYDVKM. The V gene end was trimmed by 5 bases and the J gene end by 7 bases; junction bases not matched to a gene: 6. CDR3 length: 13 amino acids. CDR3 loop: CASSLGLAWEQYF. In DNA, the CDR3 is TGTGCCAGCAGTCTCGGACTAGCGTGGGAGCAGTACTTC.

The chain is built from TRBV7-2 and TRBJ2-4, with D tentatively TRBD1 (5 bases). V was clipped by 0 bases and J by 3 bases, with 15 bases between them. The germline V gene encodes CDR1 SGHTA and CDR2 FQGNSA. CDR3 size: 17 residues. As DNA, the CDR3 is TGTGCCAGCAGCTTAGCCTCAGGGTCCATGGGCAAAAACATTCAGTACTTC. Protein: CASSLASGSMGKNIQYF.

This clone was detected once. The V gene is TRBV6-5, the J gene TRBJ2-5; perhaps TRBD2 as D (5 bases). Per the germline V gene, CDR1 is MNHEY and CDR2 is SVGAGI. CDR3 length: 15 residues. V was shortened by 5 bases and J by 5 bases, with 18 bases between the two germline ends. Written as DNA, the CDR3 is TGTGCCAGCAGTAGCGAGACTATCGAAGATGAGACCCAGTACTTC. This translates into CASSSETIEDETQYF.

This clone turned up a few times. V gene TRBV6-1 combines with J gene TRBJ2-7, with TRBD1 matching 7 bases. The CDR3 consists of 14 residues. Germline values: CDR1 MNHNS, CDR2 SASEGT. V shed 6 bases, J shed 3 bases, and the junction held 8 bases outside the gene matches. CDR3 sequence (DNA): TGTGCCAGCAGCTCGGGACAGCCCTTCTACGAGCAGTACTTC. Translating it yields CASSSGQPFYEQYF.

The CDR3 loop reads CASSVEQGFSYEQYF. The CDR3 bases are TGTGCCAGCAGCGTTGAACAGGGCTTCTCCTACGAGCAGTACTTC. J is TRBJ2-7 and V is TRBV9; D might be TRBD1 (6 bases). The V end lost 2 bases, the J end lost 0 bases, and 12 bases lay between the germline ends. Germline values: CDR1 SGDLS, CDR2 YYNGEE. The CDR3 is 15 residues long.

The V call is TRBV28, the J call TRBJ1-1, with 7 nucleotides matching TRBD1. Unmatched junction bases numbered 8, after V lost 2 bases and J lost 11 bases. Germline CDR1 reads MDHEN; CDR2 reads SYDVKM. The CDR3 runs 13 residues. The CDR3 is CASSLPGQRGAFF. CDR3 nucleotide sequence: TGTGCCAGCAGTTTACCGGGACAGCGAGGGGCTTTCTTT.